This T cell receptor (beta chain) was obtained from a study of T-cell reconstitution after alpha-beta-depleted transplantation in children. Library preparation (for TCRbeta) was performed with unique molecular identifiers. TCRdb passed the PCR reads through MiXCR, listing each CDR3 protein once. The sample lists about 610,000 distinct CDR3 sequences; roughly a tenth were seen once. Many counts were recorded for this clonotype. V was pared by 3 bases and J by 4 bases, with 12 bases between. The length of the CDR3 is 14 residues. Germline CDR1 and CDR2: ENHRY and SYGVKD. The specimen was PBMCs from the stem cell graft donor, collected from the stem cell graft. The sequence was obtained from a human donor who donated a stem cell graft to a child with acute myeloid leukemia. The rearrangement links TRBV10-3 to TRBJ1-2; no reliable D call. The CDR3 coding sequence is TGTGCCATCAGTGATACGTCGACCTCCTATGGCTACACCTTC. Amino acids: CAISDTSTSYGYTF.